This is a list of T cell receptor beta chains from one sample in a study of blood T cells in healthy people across ages. TCRdb independently ran MiXCR on the 5' RACE reads; one entry per CDR3 protein. The sample consists of 1.5 million to 1.8 million distinct CDR3 sequences, roughly 43% of them appearing once. Input material: blood. These receptor sequences come from a woman aged 18-30 years in good health. CDR3s include the opening cysteine and the closing phenylalanine or tryptophan.

>TRBV7-9|TRBJ1-6
CASSLPGRSPLHF
>TRBV7-3|TRBJ2-7
CASSPSGGGSYEQYF
>TRBV4-3|TRBJ2-1
CASSLAGTINEQFF
>TRBV29-1|TRBJ2-5
CSVEDLWGGLQYF
>TRBV20-1|TRBJ2-5
CSARATGGQETQYF
>TRBV5-5|TRBJ1-5
CASSKQGSHNQPQHF
>TRBV13|.
CASSFLPAGDMFYNEQYF
>TRBV5-1|TRBJ2-6
CASSLLPGINSGANVLTF
>TRBV5-1|TRBJ2-1
CASSSGTSLNEQFF
>TRBV6-5|TRBJ1-2
CASSYRSFYGYTF
>TRBV12-3/TRBV12-4|TRBJ1-6
CASSLRDRGHSPLHF
>TRBV6-1|TRBJ1-2
CASSKQGADGYTF
>TRBV7-9|TRBJ1-1
CASSFSITNTEAFF
>TRBV7-2|TRBJ2-5
CASSSVNGQETQYF
>TRBV11-2|TRBJ2-1
CASSPSGLTLEQFF
>TRBV28|TRBJ2-5
CASRGRLAGVVETQYF
>TRBV10-1|TRBJ1-5
CASSESGGAQHF
>TRBV4-1|TRBJ2-3
CASSQDRQPSTDTQYF
>TRBV20-1|TRBJ1-6
CSASRTPTRGTSPLHF
>TRBV20-1|TRBJ2-5
CSALVGVTETQYF
>TRBV27|TRBJ1-2
CASSPAVNYGYTF
>TRBV3-1|TRBJ2-1
CASSPRERRNNEQFF
>TRBV12-3/TRBV12-4|TRBJ2-3
CASSFSGSFSTDTQYF
>TRBV4-1|TRBJ1-4
CASSQDFSNQKLFF
>TRBV9|TRBJ2-1
CASSVVSGPYNEQFF
>TRBV20-1|TRBJ2-1
CSIPGLLSNEQFF
>TRBV10-3|TRBJ1-2
CAISDPGNTANYGYTF
>TRBV6-2/TRBV6-3|TRBJ2-1
CASSPGLGLEQFF
>TRBV7-2|TRBJ1-6
CASSFDRVSYNSPLHF
>TRBV27|TRBJ1-2
CASSLSLTGGYGYTF
>TRBV7-9|TRBJ1-3
CASSPSQGTIAGNTIYF
>TRBV7-9|TRBJ2-1
CASMLGRSSYNEQFF
>TRBV6-2/TRBV6-3|TRBJ2-6
CASSSRRFSGANVLTF
>TRBV29-1|TRBJ1-1
CSVDRQGQTTEAFF
>TRBV29-1|TRBJ2-2
CSVAGMAGGFSGELFF
>TRBV25-1|TRBJ2-3
CASSEFGESTDTQYF
>TRBV4-2|TRBJ2-1
CASSQVRRTSRTRSYNEQFF
>TRBV9|TRBJ1-1
CASSATTGNKAFF
>TRBV4-3|TRBJ2-1
CASSQVQSDEQFF
>TRBV7-3|TRBJ2-1
CASSLNPPSYNEQFF
>TRBV20-1|TRBJ2-7
CSAISLRDPYEQYF
>TRBV2|TRBJ1-4
CASATDRVNEKLFF
>TRBV10-2|TRBJ1-1
CASRTGGAAEAFF
>TRBV4-1|TRBJ1-4
CASSQGDGAIGEKLFF
>TRBV12-3/TRBV12-4|TRBJ1-4
CARYPQGGEKLFF
>TRBV20-1|TRBJ2-3
CSAKGSTQYF